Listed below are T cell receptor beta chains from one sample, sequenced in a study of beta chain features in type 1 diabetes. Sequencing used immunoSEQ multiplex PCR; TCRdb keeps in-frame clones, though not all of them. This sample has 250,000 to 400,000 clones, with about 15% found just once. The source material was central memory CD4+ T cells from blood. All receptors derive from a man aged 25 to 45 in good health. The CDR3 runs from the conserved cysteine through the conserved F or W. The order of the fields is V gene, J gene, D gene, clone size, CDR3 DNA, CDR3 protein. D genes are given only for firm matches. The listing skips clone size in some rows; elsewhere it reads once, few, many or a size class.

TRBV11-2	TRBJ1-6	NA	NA	TGTGCCAGCAGCTTACAGGCCACCTCCGGTTCACCCCTCCACTTT	CASSLQATSGSPLHF
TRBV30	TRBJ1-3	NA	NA	TGTGCCTGGCACCCACGGGGCTCTGGAAACACCATATATTTT	CAWHPRGSGNTIYF
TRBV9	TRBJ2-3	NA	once	TGTGCCAGCAGCCCCCTGTCTGCGGCTTCCACAGATACGCAGTATTTT	CASSPLSAASTDTQYF
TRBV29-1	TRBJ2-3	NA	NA	TGCAGCGTTGAGACGGATAGCACAGATACGCAGTATTTT	CSVETDSTDTQYF
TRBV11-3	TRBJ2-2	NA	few	TGTGCCAGCAGCTTAGATACTCGGTTGTCCGGGGAGCTGTTTTTT	CASSLDTRLSGELFF
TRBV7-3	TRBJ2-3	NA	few	TGTGCCAGCAGCTTAACGGGTCCAGATACGCAGTATTTT	CASSLTGPDTQYF
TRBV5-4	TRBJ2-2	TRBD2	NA	TGTGCCAGCAGCTTGGGCCTAGCGGGGGGGCTCGCCGGGGAGCTGTTTTTT	CASSLGLAGGLAGELFF
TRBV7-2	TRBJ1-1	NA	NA	TGTGCCAGCAGCTTATTGGGGACTGAAGCTTTCTTT	CASSLLGTEAFF
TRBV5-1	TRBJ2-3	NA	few	TGCGCCAGCAGCGGGACTTCCTCCACAGATACGCAGTATTTT	CASSGTSSTDTQYF
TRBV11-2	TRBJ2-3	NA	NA	TGTGCCAGCAGCCCGGGGTCTAGCACAGATACGCAGTATTTT	CASSPGSSTDTQYF
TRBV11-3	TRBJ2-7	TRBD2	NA	TGTGCCAGCAGCTTAGTCCCCAGCGGGGGGGCGGATGAGCAGTACTTC	CASSLVPSGGADEQYF
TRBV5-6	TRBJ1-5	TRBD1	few	TGTGCCAGCAGCAGGGGGCCGGATCAGCCCCAGCATTTT	CASSRGPDQPQHF
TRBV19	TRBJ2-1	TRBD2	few	TGTGCCAGTAGTACCCTAGCGGGAGTCTCTGAGCAGTTCTTC	CASSTLAGVSEQFF
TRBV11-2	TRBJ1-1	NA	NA	TGTGCCAGCAGTACCACAGAGTTCAACACTGAAGCTTTCTTT	CASSTTEFNTEAFF
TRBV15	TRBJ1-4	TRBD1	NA	TGTGCCACCAGCAGAGATGGCGGGACAGTAGGTGAAAAACTGTTTTTT	CATSRDGGTVGEKLFF
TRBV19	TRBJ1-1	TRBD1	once	TGTGCCAGTAGTATCCTATCTCCTAGGGACAGTGGAGCTTTCTTT	CASSILSPRDSGAFF
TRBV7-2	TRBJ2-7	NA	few	TGTGCCAGCAGCCGATCCGCGCGAGTGGACTCCTACGAGCAGTACTTC	CASSRSARVDSYEQYF
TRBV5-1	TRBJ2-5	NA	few	TGCGCCAGCAGCTTGGATATGGGAGAGACCCAGTACTTC	CASSLDMGETQYF
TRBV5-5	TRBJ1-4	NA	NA	TGCGCCAGCAGCCGGGATGCAACTAATGAAAAACTGTTTTTT	CASSRDATNEKLFF
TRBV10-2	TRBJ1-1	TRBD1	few	TGCGCCAGCAGTGTTCAGGGGGCGAACACTGAAGCTTTCTTT	CASSVQGANTEAFF
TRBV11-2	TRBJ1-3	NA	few	TGTGCCATCGGTCAGTCACGAAACACCATATATTTT	CAIGQSRNTIYF
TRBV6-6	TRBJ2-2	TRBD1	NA	TGTGCCAGCAGCCAGGGACAGCTAAGAGGGGCCGGGGAGCTGTTTTTT	CASSQGQLRGAGELFF
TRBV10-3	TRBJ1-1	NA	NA	TGTGCCATCAGTGAGTTGGATGAGGGCACTGAAGCTTTCTTT	CAISELDEGTEAFF
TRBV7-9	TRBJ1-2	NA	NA	TGTGCCAGCAACCCTGAAGGGGGATCTAACTATGGCTACACCTTC	CASNPEGGSNYGYTF
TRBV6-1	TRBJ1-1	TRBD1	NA	TGTGCCAGCAGTGCCACAGGGGTGAACACTGAAGCTTTCTTT	CASSATGVNTEAFF
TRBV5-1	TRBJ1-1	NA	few	TGCGCCAGCAGCTCGTTCGGGGGTCTGGGGGAAGCTTTCTTT	CASSSFGGLGEAFF
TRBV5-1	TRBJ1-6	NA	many	TGCGCCAGCAGCCCTATAGTCAGGACAGCATATTCACCCCTCCACTTT	CASSPIVRTAYSPLHF
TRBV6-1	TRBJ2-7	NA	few	TGTGCCAGCAGTGAAGGCAGGGGTGTGACCTACGAGCAGTACTTC	CASSEGRGVTYEQYF